The rows below give T cell receptor beta chains drawn from one sample of a study of blood T cell repertoires in COVID-19. Measured with immunoSEQ multiplex PCR; TCRdb has only the in-frame clones, and not every one. The sample lists about 30,000 clones, 75% to 90% seen once, with around 15% in the top ten. Sequenced input: peripheral blood. These receptors originate from a man aged 60 to 75 with active COVID-19. Each CDR3 is given with its conserved first and last residue. The D gene is left open where the match is weak. Some rows have no size entry. The others give once, few or many, or a class for an expanded clone.

>-|TRBJ2-7|once|TRBV6-5
TGTGCCAGTAGCAGGGGTCCCTCCTACGAGCAGTACTTC
CASSRGPSYEQYF
>-|TRBJ2-7|-|TRBV5-1
TGCGCCAGCAGCTTAACAGGGCCTAGCTACGAGCAGTACTTC
CASSLTGPSYEQYF
>-|TRBJ1-1|-|TRBV11-3
TGTGCCAGCAGCTCGCGCGGCACTGAAGCTTTCTTT
CASSSRGTEAFF
>TRBD2|TRBJ2-7|-|TRBV6-5
TGTGCCAGCAGCTTAATTAGCGGGAGTTGGCACGAGCAGTACTTC
CASSLISGSWHEQYF
>TRBD2|TRBJ2-4|-|TRBV5-5
TGTGCCAGCAGCTTGAGACTAGCGGGTGGAGCCAAAAACATTCAGTACTTC
CASSLRLAGGAKNIQYF
>TRBD1|TRBJ2-3|-|TRBV19
TGTGCCAGTAGTCCTGGGACAGGGGCGTTTTTAAGGGATACGCAGTATTTT
CASSPGTGAFLRDTQYF
>-|TRBJ1-1|-|TRBV28
TGTGCCAGCAGGCCGGACACCCATAACCTTGAAGCTTTCTTT
CASRPDTHNLEAFF
>TRBD2|TRBJ2-1|once|TRBV3-1/TRBV3-2
TGTGCCAGCAGCCACGGGACTAGCGGGAACAATGAGCAGTTCTTC
CASSHGTSGNNEQFF
>-|TRBJ2-2|-|TRBV6-1
TGTGCCAGCAGTGCCCCCCGGCCCCAGGGGGGCACCGGGGAGCTGTTTTTT
CASSAPRPQGGTGELFF
>TRBD1|TRBJ1-3|few|TRBV18
TGTGCCAGCTCACCGCAGGGGGCGAGAGGAAACACCATATATTTT
CASSPQGARGNTIYF
>TRBD2|TRBJ2-3|-|TRBV7-9
TGTGCCAGCAGCCTCCCCGTGGGAGGGCCAGATACGCAGTATTTT
CASSLPVGGPDTQYF
>-|TRBJ2-1|-|TRBV7-2
TGTGCCAGCAGCTTTAGTGTGGGAGCTTCCTACAATGAGCAGTTCTTC
CASSFSVGASYNEQFF
>-|TRBJ2-5|-|TRBV12-5
TGTGCTAGTGGTTTGGCGGGGCAAGAGACCCAGTACTTC
CASGLAGQETQYF
>TRBD1|TRBJ1-1|-|TRBV4-1
TGCGCCAGCAGCCAAACAGACAGGGGGAGGACTGAAGCTTTCTTT
CASSQTDRGRTEAFF
>-|TRBJ2-2|once|TRBV11-2
TGTGCCAGCACCCTCTTGCCCGCGATGGTGGTCACCGGGGAGCTGTTTTTT
CASTLLPAMVVTGELFF
>TRBD1|TRBJ2-5|-|TRBV7-7
TGTGCCAGCAGCTCTATGACAGGGGGTCAAGAGACCCAGTACTTC
CASSSMTGGQETQYF
>-|TRBJ2-1|-|TRBV19
TGTGCCAGTACCCAAATTCCCCTTAGGGGCAATGAGCAGTTCTTC
CASTQIPLRGNEQFF